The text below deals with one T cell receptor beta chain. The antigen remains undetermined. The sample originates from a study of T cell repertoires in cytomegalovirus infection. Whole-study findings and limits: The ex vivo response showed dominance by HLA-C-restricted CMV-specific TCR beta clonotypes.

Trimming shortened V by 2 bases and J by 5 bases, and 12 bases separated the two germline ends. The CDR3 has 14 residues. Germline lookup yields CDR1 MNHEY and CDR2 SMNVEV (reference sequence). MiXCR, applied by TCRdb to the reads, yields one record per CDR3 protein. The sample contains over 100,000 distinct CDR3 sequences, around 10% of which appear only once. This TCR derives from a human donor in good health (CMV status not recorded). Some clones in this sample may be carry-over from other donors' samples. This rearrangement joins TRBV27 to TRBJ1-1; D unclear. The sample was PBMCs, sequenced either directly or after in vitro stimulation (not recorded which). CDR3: CASSLGWGSTEAFF. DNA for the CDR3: TGTGCCAGCAGTTTAGGTTGGGGTTCGACTGAAGCTTTCTTT.